This TCR beta chain derives from a study of T cell responses to AZD1222 COVID-19 vaccine. General observations from the study: Donors skewed white British and female; clonal diversity was possibly underestimated. Across spike, vaccine-associated CD4 TCRs were found, dominant at 160-218 and 743-854. Only after the peak T cell response were repertoires sampled.

Sequencing was performed with immunoSEQ multiplex PCR; in TCRdb, only in-frame clones are kept and a portion is missing. The sample includes about 170,000 clones, roughly 89% of them seen just once. Remarks on this clone: The antigen remains unidentified.

This CDR3 contains 13 residues. CDR1 is KGHSH, CDR2 LQKENI, per germline. V gave up 4 bases and J gave up 3 bases; unmatched junction bases: 3. The sequenced sample was peripheral blood, obtained 28 days after the second AZD1222 dose. The TCR comes from an adult who received the AZD1222 COVID-19 vaccine. The chain carries TRBV18 and TRBJ2-7; 7 bases align to TRBD1. The CDR3, as DNA: TGTGCCAGCTCACGCCGGGACAGCTACGAGCAGTACTTC. This gives the protein CASSRRDSYEQYF.